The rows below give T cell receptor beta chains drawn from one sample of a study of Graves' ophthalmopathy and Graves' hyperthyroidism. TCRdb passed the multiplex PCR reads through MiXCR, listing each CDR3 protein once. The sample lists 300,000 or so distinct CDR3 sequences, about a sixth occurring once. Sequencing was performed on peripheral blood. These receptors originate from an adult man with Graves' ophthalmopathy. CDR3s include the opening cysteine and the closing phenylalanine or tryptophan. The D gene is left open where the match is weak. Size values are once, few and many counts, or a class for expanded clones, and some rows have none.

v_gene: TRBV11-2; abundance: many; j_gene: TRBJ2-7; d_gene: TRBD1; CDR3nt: TGTGCCAGCTATAAGGGACAGGGACACAGGGACGAGCAGTACTTC; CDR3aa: CASYKGQGHRDEQYF
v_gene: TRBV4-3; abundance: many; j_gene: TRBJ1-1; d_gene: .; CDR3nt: TGCGCCAGCAGCCAAGAATGGGGACTGAACACTGAAGCTTTCTTT; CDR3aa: CASSQEWGLNTEAFF
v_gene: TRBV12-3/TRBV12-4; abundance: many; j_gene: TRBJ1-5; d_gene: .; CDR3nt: TGTGCCAGCAGGCGGAATAGCAATCAGCCCCAGCATTTT; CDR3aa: CASRRNSNQPQHF
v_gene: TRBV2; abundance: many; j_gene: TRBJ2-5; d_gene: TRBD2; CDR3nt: TGTGCCAGCAGTCGATCCTTAGCGGGACCAAGCGTGGAGACCCAGTACTTC; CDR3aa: CASSRSLAGPSVETQYF
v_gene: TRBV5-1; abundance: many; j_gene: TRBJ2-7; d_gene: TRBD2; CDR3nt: TGCGCCAGCAGCTTGGTCCGGACTAGCGGGAGGGCCACGACCTACGAGCAGTACTTC; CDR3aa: CASSLVRTSGRATTYEQYF
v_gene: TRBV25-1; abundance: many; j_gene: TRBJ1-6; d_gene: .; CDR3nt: TGTGCCAGCAGTGAAATAGGGTCCAATTCACCCCTCCACTTT; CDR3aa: CASSEIGSNSPLHF
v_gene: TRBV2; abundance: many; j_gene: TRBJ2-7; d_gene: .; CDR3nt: TGTGCCAGCCATATGACGTCCGGGTCGGGCGAGCAGTACTTC; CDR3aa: CASHMTSGSGEQYF
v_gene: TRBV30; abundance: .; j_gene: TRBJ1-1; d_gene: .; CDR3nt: TGTGCCTGGGGGACCGTAGGGGCGCCGAACACTGAAGCTTTCTTT; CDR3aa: CAWGTVGAPNTEAFF
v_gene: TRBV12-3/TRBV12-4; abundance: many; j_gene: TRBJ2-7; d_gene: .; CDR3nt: TGTGCCAGCATGAGAACTAACGCTCCCGAGCAGTACTTC; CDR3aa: CASMRTNAPEQYF
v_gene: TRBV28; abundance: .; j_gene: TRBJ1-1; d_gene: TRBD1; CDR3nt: TGTGCCAGCGAGGGACAGGGCACTGAAGCTTTCTTT; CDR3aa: CASEGQGTEAFF
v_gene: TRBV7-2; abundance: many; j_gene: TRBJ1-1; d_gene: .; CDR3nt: TGTGCCAGCAGCCCACAGGCCGACACTGAAGCTTTCTTT; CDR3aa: CASSPQADTEAFF
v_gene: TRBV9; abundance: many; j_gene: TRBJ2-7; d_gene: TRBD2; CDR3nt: TGTGCCAGCAGCGGGGGCCTAGGTTCACTAGCGGGATCGTCGGATATCGAGCAGTACTTC; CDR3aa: CASSGGLGSLAGSSDIEQYF
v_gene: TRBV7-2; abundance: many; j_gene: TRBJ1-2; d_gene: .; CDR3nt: TGTGCCAGCAGCTTTGGCTTAAATGGCTACACCTTC; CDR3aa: CASSFGLNGYTF
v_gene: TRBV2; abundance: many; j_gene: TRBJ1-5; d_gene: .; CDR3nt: TGTGCCAGCAGTGAGGCTTCAAATCAGCCCCAGCATTTT; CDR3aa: CASSEASNQPQHF
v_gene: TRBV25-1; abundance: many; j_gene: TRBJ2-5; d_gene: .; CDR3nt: TGTGCCAGCAGTGGGGGTGACGGGGTTTGGGAGACCCAGTACTTC; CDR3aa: CASSGGDGVWETQYF
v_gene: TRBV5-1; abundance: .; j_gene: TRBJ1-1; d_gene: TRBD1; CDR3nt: TGCGCCAGCAGCTTGGGACGGACAGGACTCACTGAAGCTTTCTTT; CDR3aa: CASSLGRTGLTEAFF
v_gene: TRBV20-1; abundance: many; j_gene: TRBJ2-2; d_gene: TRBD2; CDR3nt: TGCAGTTCCCGTGGACTAGCGGACACCGGGGAGCTGTTTTTT; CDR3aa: CSSRGLADTGELFF
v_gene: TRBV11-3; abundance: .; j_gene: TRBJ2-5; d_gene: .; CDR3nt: TGTGCCAGCAGCTTCACAGGGTCGTACGAGACCCAGTACTTC; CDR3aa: CASSFTGSYETQYF
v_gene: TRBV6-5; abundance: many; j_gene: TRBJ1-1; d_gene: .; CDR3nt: TGTGCCAGCAGTTACTCGTCGACAGATGAAGCTTTCTTT; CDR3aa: CASSYSSTDEAFF